The source of this T cell receptor (beta chain) is a study of cytomegalovirus exposure and HLA in healthy donors. For the study at large: Some 85 million unique TCRs, all from HLA-typed donors, were included in an early release of the data. Assignment to the Caucasian-associated ancestry cluster applied to less than 85% of the approximately 360 genotyped donors.

V lost 6 bases and J 5 bases, leaving 13 bases between the germline ends. Per the germline V gene, CDR1 is MNHNS and CDR2 is SASEGT. This CDR3 spans 13 amino acids. Note on this clone: The antigen remains undetermined.

A multiplex PCR was run with 60 Vbeta primers and 13 Jbeta primers. Only in-frame clones appear in the TCRdb table, and some are missing; sequencing was by immunoSEQ multiplex PCR. The sample lists more than 70,000 clones, 77% occurring once. Study results and caveats: Most TCR sequences were uncommon, yet certain public TCRs appeared in many donors. Previously analyzed data showed that most TCR beta V segments were productive at a frequency of about 87% or about 30%.

The sample taken for sequencing was PBMCs. This chain joins TRBV6-1 and TRBJ2-5, with a weak D call TRBD1 (5 bases). This clonotype originated in a boy younger than 18 in good health and CMV-seronegative. The CDR3 sequence: CASSPGAPETQYF. CDR3 sequence (DNA): TGTGCCAGCAGCCCTGGGGCGCCGGAGACCCAGTACTTC.